A selection of T cell receptor beta chains follows, all from one sample in a study of blood T cells in healthy people across ages. TCRdb re-called the 5' RACE reads through MiXCR, storing one row per CDR3 protein. The sample consists of under 800,000 distinct CDR3 sequences, around 21% of them appearing once. The sample comprised blood. Receptors originate from a man between 65 and 85 years old in good health. Both conserved end residues are part of each CDR3. Each record gives: CDR3 length, V gene, J gene, D gene, clone size, CDR3 protein, CDR3 DNA. D genes are given only for firm matches. Clone size is not always given. Where it is, it says once, few, many or a class for expanded clones.

>15|TRBV20-1|TRBJ1-2|TRBD1|NA
CSAGTGVTSNYGYTF
TGCAGTGCTGGGACAGGGGTTACTTCGAACTATGGCTACACCTTC
>16|TRBV7-9|TRBJ1-5|NA|few
CASGLGDGTNNQPQHF
TGTGCCAGCGGCTTAGGAGACGGGACCAACAATCAGCCCCAACATTTT
>15|TRBV3-1|TRBJ1-5|NA|few
CASSQGGRDNQPQHF
TGTGCCAGCAGCCAGGGGGGCAGGGACAATCAGCCCCAGCATTTT
>15|TRBV20-1|TRBJ2-1|TRBD2|NA
CSARDVLAGDNEQFF
TGCAGTGCTAGAGATGTCCTAGCGGGAGACAATGAGCAGTTCTTC
>13|TRBV4-1|TRBJ2-7|NA|NA
CASSQDRNLPLFF
TGCGCCAGCAGCCAAGATAGGAATTTACCCCTCTTCTTC
>18|TRBV21-1|TRBJ2-7|NA|NA
CASSKFGTSGSIFYEQYF
TGTGCCAGCAGCAAATTCGGGACTAGCGGGAGTATATTCTACGAGCAGTACTTC
>15|TRBV5-6|TRBJ2-3|TRBD2|few
CASSLDPPGGDTQYF
TGTGCCAGCAGCTTGGACCCACCGGGGGGGGATACGCAGTATTTT
>13|TRBV7-8|TRBJ2-1|NA|few
CASSPQGGGEQFF
TGTGCCAGCAGCCCTCAGGGAGGCGGTGAGCAGTTCTTC
>15|TRBV6-4|TRBJ2-1|NA|few
CASSDTETSYNEQFF
TGTGCCAGCAGTGACACCGAAACCTCCTACAATGAGCAGTTCTTC
>12|TRBV29-1|TRBJ1-2|NA|once
CSVAGGGFSYTF
TGCAGCGTTGCTGGGGGCGGATTCAGCTACACCTTC
>14|TRBV5-1|TRBJ2-5|TRBD2|NA
CASSSGTGKETQYF
TGCGCCAGCAGCAGCGGGACGGGGAAAGAGACCCAGTACTTC
>16|TRBV5-1|TRBJ2-1|NA|NA
CASSLSLALSYNEQFF
TGCGCCAGCAGCTTGTCACTAGCCCTCTCCTACAATGAGCAGTTCTTC
>14|TRBV7-6|TRBJ1-4|NA|few
CASTTGSRNEKLFF
TGTGCCAGCACCACAGGGTCAAGGAATGAAAAACTGTTTTTT
>13|TRBV5-1|TRBJ1-2|NA|few
CASSLDTVYGYTF
TGCGCCAGCAGCTTGGATACGGTCTATGGCTACACCTTC
>18|TRBV3-1|TRBJ2-4|TRBD1|few
CASSQDLGDRRTKNIQYF
TGTGCCAGCAGCCAAGATCTGGGGGACAGGCGAACCAAAAACATTCAGTACTTC
>15|TRBV3-1|TRBJ2-7|NA|NA
CASSPSAGAGYEQYF
TGTGCCAGCAGCCCTAGTGCGGGGGCCGGGTACGAGCAGTACTTC
>10|TRBV20-1|TRBJ2-7|NA|few
CSAIDYEQYF
TGCAGTGCTATAGACTACGAGCAGTACTTC
>15|TRBV11-1|TRBJ2-1|NA|NA
CASSLAAKGVNEQFF
TGTGCCAGCAGCTTGGCCGCAAAGGGGGTTAATGAGCAGTTCTTC
>15|TRBV7-3|TRBJ2-5|NA|many
CASSLLGMGRETQYF
TGTGCCAGCAGCTTACTCGGGATGGGGCGAGAGACCCAGTACTTC
>15|TRBV20-1|TRBJ2-1|TRBD2|NA
CSARDPSGSRNEQFF
TGCAGTGCTAGGGATCCTAGCGGGAGTAGGAATGAGCAGTTCTTC
>14|TRBV2|TRBJ2-2|TRBD1|few
CASRGQVGTGELFF
TGTGCCAGCAGAGGACAGGTCGGCACCGGGGAGCTGTTTTTT
>15|TRBV4-3|TRBJ2-3|TRBD2|NA
CASSPGLAGIDTQYF
TGCGCCAGCAGCCCGGGACTAGCGGGGATAGATACGCAGTATTTT
>12|TRBV20-1|TRBJ2-1|NA|NA
CSANLFHNEQFF
TGCAGTGCTAACCTCTTCCACAATGAGCAGTTCTTC
>16|TRBV6-1|TRBJ2-7|NA|few
CASRKAGLGGIYEQYF
TGTGCCAGCAGGAAGGCTGGGTTAGGGGGGATCTACGAGCAGTACTTC
>15|TRBV4-3|TRBJ1-4|NA|NA
CASSQDQSGAEKLFF
TGCGCCAGCAGCCAAGATCAATCGGGGGCTGAAAAACTGTTTTTT
>16|TRBV6-5|TRBJ1-2|NA|few
CASSYYGTEERNGYTF
TGTGCCAGCAGTTACTATGGGACCGAAGAGAGGAATGGCTACACCTTC
>13|TRBV3-1|TRBJ2-7|NA|NA
CASSQGPREEQYF
TGTGCCAGCAGCCAAGGTCCCCGGGAAGAGCAGTACTTC
>13|TRBV7-2|TRBJ2-7|NA|few
CASSLGVGDEQYF
TGTGCCAGCAGCTTAGGTGTGGGTGACGAGCAGTACTTC
>18|TRBV21-1|TRBJ2-7|NA|NA
CASSKDLGLAGGPGEQYF
TGTGCCAGCAGCAAAGACCTAGGACTAGCGGGAGGGCCGGGCGAGCAGTACTTC
>16|TRBV2|TRBJ2-2|NA|many
CASSERGGRNTGELFF
TGTGCCAGCAGTGAAAGGGGTGGTCGTAACACCGGGGAGCTGTTTTTT
>14|TRBV28|TRBJ2-7|NA|NA
CASSLFRVRYEQYF
TGTGCCAGCAGTTTGTTCAGGGTTCGGTACGAGCAGTACTTC
>17|TRBV3-1|TRBJ2-2|NA|few
CASSQDARVDGTGELFF
TGTGCCAGCAGCCAAGATGCCAGGGTGGATGGTACCGGGGAGCTGTTTTTT
>15|TRBV7-3|TRBJ2-2|NA|few
CASSLSSGPTGELFF
TGTGCCAGCAGCTTAAGCAGCGGGCCCACCGGGGAGCTGTTTTTT
>15|TRBV6-2/TRBV6-3|TRBJ2-5|NA|NA
CASSYEAGTPTKQYF
TGTGCCAGCAGTTACGAAGCCGGGACCCCAACAAAGCAGTACTTC
>15|TRBV7-2|TRBJ2-7|NA|few
CASSLEGRSGHEQYF
TGTGCCAGCAGCTTAGAGGGCAGGTCCGGCCACGAGCAGTACTTC
>14|TRBV20-1|TRBJ2-7|TRBD2|many
CSASGLAGSYEQYF
TGCAGTGCCTCGGGACTAGCGGGAAGCTACGAGCAGTACTTC
>14|TRBV20-1|TRBJ1-3|NA|NA
CSAQLQATGNTIYF
TGCAGTGCTCAATTACAGGCTACAGGAAACACCATATATTTT
>13|TRBV20-1|TRBJ2-5|TRBD1|once
CSAYDRGQETQYF
TGCAGTGCGTATGACAGGGGGCAAGAGACCCAGTACTTC
>15|TRBV20-1|TRBJ2-3|NA|few
CSARREGGKADTQYF
TGCAGTGCTAGACGCGAGGGAGGCAAGGCAGATACGCAGTATTTT
>15|TRBV5-1|TRBJ2-7|TRBD2|few
CASSLRTSGEGEQYF
TGCGCCAGCAGCCTGCGGACTAGCGGCGAAGGGGAGCAGTACTTC
>15|TRBV28|TRBJ2-1|TRBD1|few
CASRWGQGPYNEQFF
TGTGCCAGCAGGTGGGGACAGGGCCCCTACAATGAGCAGTTCTTC